This T cell receptor beta chain was captured by sequencing in a study of blood T cell repertoires in COVID-19. The CDR3 extends over 17 amino acids. V was pared by 1 base and J by 5 bases, with 19 bases between. TCRdb's table, derived via immunoSEQ multiplex PCR, lists solely in-frame clones and lacks some. The table shows 65,000 to 70,000 clones, with approximately 83% occurring only once. Enrollment of patients from Seattle took place during active infection, with longitudinal follow-up. The receptor comes from a man in his forties or fifties with COVID-19, enrolled during active disease. The chain uses TRBV5-3 and TRBJ2-1; D is perhaps TRBD1 (6 bases). TRBV5-3 is recorded as an ORF, its role being uncertain. The specimen sequenced was peripheral blood. The CDR3 here is CARSLKRLSDSNNEQFF. In DNA form, the CDR3 reads TGTGCCAGAAGCTTGAAAAGGCTGTCGGACAGCAACAATGAGCAGTTCTTC.